What follows is one TCR beta chain and its context. The antigen it recognizes is unknown. Base qualities are not provided; no much larger clone lies one nucleotide away. Trimming at the junction amounts to 2 bases on V and 0 bases on J, and the germline ends lie 12 bases apart. CDR1 and CDR2 are drawn from the germline V gene (reference sequence): GTSNPN, SVGIG. The CDR3 contains 15 residues, cysteine and phenylalanine counted. Just the 45-base CDR3 DNA is kept, in frame starting at base 1. Receptors were amplified or captured by the immunoSEQ multiplex PCR assay. For most patients, genomic DNA was isolated with the Qiagen DNeasy Blood and Tissue Kit and shipped frozen to Adaptive Biotechnologies for TCR sequencing. For most patients, high-throughput TCR-beta CDR3 sequencing of genomic DNA was performed by Adaptive Biotechnologies. In the paper's pipeline: TCR sequencing data were retrieved from Adaptive's ImmunoSEQ software for 15 to 20 patients, whereas a few other patients were processed with MiXCR and VDJtools. CD4 versus CD8 sorting errors were corrected by removing sequences found in both subsets at a frequency ratio below 5:1. Because the origin of CDR3 nucleotide sequences shared between donor and recipient could not be assigned, those sequences were removed. To be classed as alloreactive, a clone needed at least 2-fold expansion over unstimulated cells and a minimum CFSE-low frequency of 0.002% (template counts) or 0.001% (read counts). Clones detected in sequenced pre-transplant spleen, lymph node, or MLR CFSE-low populations of the donor or recipient were defined as mappable. Cumulative frequency of alloreactive clones was calculated as a percentage of all sequences weighted by copy number. Here the immuneACCESS table is served through TCRdb, limited to in-frame sequences with V and J called. Missing clones are a known gap in these copies; in checked studies unresolved V genes cover under half, and the rest lacks a known reason. V, J and clone size are taken as reported in that table, and D and trimming were inferred from the DNA itself. The sample table lists roughly 90,000 clones, about 88% of them with a count of one. The biggest ten clones account for 0.28% of the sample.

The data were taken from a study of graft-versus-host responses after intestinal transplantation (dated by TCRdb to the early 2020s). The study in broad terms: Multivisceral, liver-intestinal, or isolated intestinal transplants were received by the recipients. Every recipient was given anti-thymocyte globulin induction, then maintenance tacrolimus and steroids for approximately 3 years. After intestinal transplantation, graft-versus-host and host-versus-graft alloreactive T cell clones in the graft, circulation and bone marrow were tracked using bulk TCR-beta CDR3 sequencing. To identify alloreactive clones, pre-transplant mixed lymphocyte reaction products were sequenced and compared with unstimulated pre-transplant donor and recipient T cells. Of the 20 to 30 intestinal transplant recipients enrolled in the cohort, one of whom was a retransplant, 3 patients without pretransplant specimens were excluded. A peak of at least 4% donor T cells among recipient peripheral blood mononuclear cells was the definition used for donor T cell macrochimerism. Samples from a few later patients were sequenced in-house on an Illumina MiSeq with MiXCR processing rather than by the commercial service.

Study-level results and caveats: The conclusions were limited by the relatively low number and heterogeneity of the intestinal transplant patients. High GvH to HvG T cell clonal ratios were observed in the allografts of patients with donor T cell macrochimerism. Early after transplant, peak levels of circulating GvH clones were associated with declines in HvG clones. GvH clones were detected in recipient bone marrow, and some of these GvH clones were observed earlier in ileal mucosa or blood, consistent with an intestinal mucosal origin.

The time point label here, explained by the study, means: cells obtained before transplantation from donor or recipient. CD3+CD4+ and CD3+CD8+ populations were FACS-sorted from unstimulated pre-transplant donor and recipient cells taken from spleen or lymph nodes. This TCR was recovered from a human donor who was the organ donor for an intestinal transplant. The sequencing used unstimulated CD4+ T cells sorted from spleen or lymph node cells, collected before transplant. The rearranged chain carries TRBV30 and TRBJ2-3; a weak D assignment points to TRBD2 (6 bases agree). The DNA reads as follows: TGTGCCTGGAGTCGGGACTTCACTAGCACAGATACGCAGTATTTT. It translates as CAWSRDFTSTDTQYF.